The source of this TCR beta chain is a study of blood T cell repertoires in COVID-19. The wider study: Sites across the United States, Italy and Spain contributed samples from acute and convalescent COVID-19. From T cells, B-cell-depleted T cells, or PBMCs came the material, which was cDNA or gDNA.

The table came from immunoSEQ multiplex PCR; TCRdb's copy has only in-frame clones and leaves some out. The table has about 170,000 clones, less than 90% seen once. Symptom resolution, clearance, or two negative PCRs marked donors in Cohort 3 as recovered. The ends lost 5 bases at V and 0 bases at J; junction bases unmatched: 8. The CDR3 is made up of 16 amino acids. From germline, CDR1 is SGHRS and CDR2 YFSETQ. This chain connects TRBV5-1 to TRBJ1-3, with TRBD1 identical over 7 bases. The clonotype originates from a woman between 50 and 59 years old who had recovered from COVID-19. Input material: PBMCs or T cells enriched from blood (not recorded which). CDR3: CASRSVDRFSGNTIYF. The CDR3 DNA is TGCGCCAGCAGAAGCGTGGACAGGTTCTCTGGAAACACCATATATTTT.